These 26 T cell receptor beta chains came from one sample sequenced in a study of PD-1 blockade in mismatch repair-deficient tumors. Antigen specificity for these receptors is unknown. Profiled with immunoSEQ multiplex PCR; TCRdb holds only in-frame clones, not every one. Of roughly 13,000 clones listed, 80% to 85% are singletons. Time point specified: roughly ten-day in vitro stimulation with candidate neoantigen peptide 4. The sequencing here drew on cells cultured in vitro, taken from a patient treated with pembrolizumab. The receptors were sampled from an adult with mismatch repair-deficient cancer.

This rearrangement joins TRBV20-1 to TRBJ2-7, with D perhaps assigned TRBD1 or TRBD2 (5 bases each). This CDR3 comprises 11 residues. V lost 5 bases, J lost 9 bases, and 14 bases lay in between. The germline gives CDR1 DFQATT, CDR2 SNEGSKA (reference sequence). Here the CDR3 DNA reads TGCAGTGCTCCTCACCAGGGACGGCAGTACTTC. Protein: CSAPHQGRQYF.

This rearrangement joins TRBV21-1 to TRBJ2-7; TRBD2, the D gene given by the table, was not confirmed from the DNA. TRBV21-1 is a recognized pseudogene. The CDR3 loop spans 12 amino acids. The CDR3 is CASSPPSYEQYF. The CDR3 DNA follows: TGTGCCAGCAGCCCTCCCTCCTACGAGCAGTACTTC.

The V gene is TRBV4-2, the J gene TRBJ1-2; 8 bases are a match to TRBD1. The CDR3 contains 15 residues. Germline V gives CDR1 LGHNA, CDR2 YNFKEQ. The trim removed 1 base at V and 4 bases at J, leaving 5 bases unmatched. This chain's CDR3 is CASSQATGDGYGYTF. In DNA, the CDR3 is TGTGCCAGCAGCCAAGCGACAGGGGATGGCTATGGCTACACCTTC.

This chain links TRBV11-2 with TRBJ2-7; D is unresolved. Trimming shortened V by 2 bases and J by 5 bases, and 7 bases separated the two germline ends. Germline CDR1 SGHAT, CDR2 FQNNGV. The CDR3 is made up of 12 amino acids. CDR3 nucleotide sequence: TGTGCCAGCAGCTTAATTCCCCACGAGCAGTACTTC. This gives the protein CASSLIPHEQYF. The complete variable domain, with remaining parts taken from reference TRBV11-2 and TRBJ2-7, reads EAGVAQSPRYKIIEKRQSVAFWCNPISGHATLYWYQQILGQGPKLLIQFQNNGVVDDSQLPKDRFSAERLKGVDSTLKIQPAKLEDSAVYLCASSLIPHEQYFGPGTRLTVT.

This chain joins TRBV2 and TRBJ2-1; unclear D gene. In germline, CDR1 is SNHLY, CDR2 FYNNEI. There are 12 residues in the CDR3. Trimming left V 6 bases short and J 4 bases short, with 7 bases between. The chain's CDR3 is CASSTAYNEQFF. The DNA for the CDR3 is TGTGCCAGCAGCACAGCGTACAATGAGCAGTTCTTC.

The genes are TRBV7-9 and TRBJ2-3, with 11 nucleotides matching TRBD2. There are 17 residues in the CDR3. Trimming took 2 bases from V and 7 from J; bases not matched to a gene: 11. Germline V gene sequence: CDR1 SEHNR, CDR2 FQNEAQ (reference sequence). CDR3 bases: TGTGCCAGCAGCTTAAATACTTGGTCTAGCGGGAGGCATACGCAGTATTTT. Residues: CASSLNTWSSGRHTQYF.

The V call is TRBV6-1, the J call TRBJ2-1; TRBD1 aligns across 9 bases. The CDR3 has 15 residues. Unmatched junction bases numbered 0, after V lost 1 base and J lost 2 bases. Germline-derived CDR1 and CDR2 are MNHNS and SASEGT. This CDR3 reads CASSEDRGPYNEQFF. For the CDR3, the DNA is TGTGCCAGCAGTGAAGACAGGGGGCCCTACAATGAGCAGTTCTTC.

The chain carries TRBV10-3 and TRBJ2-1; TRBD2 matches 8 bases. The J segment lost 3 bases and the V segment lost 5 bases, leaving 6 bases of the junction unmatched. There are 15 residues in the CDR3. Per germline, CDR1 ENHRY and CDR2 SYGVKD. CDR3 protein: CAISQAGDIYNEQFF. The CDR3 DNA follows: TGTGCCATCAGTCAAGCGGGAGATATCTACAATGAGCAGTTCTTC.

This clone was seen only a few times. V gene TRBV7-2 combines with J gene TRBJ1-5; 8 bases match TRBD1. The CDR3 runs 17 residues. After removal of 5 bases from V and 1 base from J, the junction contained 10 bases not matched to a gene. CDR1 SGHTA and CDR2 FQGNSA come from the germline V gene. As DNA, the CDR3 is TGTGCCAGCAGCACCCGGACAGGGATGCGGAGCAATCAGCCCCAGCATTTT. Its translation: CASSTRTGMRSNQPQHF.

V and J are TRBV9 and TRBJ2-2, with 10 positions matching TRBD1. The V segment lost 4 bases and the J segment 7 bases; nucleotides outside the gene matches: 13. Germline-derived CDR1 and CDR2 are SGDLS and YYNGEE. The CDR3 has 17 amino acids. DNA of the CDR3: TGTGCCAGCAGCCCTCGTTTGACAGGGGGCATCATCGGGGAGCTGTTTTTT. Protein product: CASSPRLTGGIIGELFF.

In DNA, the CDR3 is TGTGCCAGCAGGCAACTCACAGGGTTTCAGCCCCAGCATTTT. Its translation is CASRQLTGFQPQHF. The chain combines TRBV27 with TRBJ1-5; maybe TRBD1 (6 bases). From germline, CDR1 is MNHEY and CDR2 SMNVEV (reference sequence). The CDR3 length is 14 residues. Trimming shortened V by 6 bases and J by 6 bases, and 15 bases separated the two germline ends.

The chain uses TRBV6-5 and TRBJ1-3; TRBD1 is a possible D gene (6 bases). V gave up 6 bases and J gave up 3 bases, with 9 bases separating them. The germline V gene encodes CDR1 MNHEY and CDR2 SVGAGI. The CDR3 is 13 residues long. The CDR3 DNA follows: TGTGCCAGCAGATCGGACAGTGGAAACACCATATATTTT. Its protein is CASRSDSGNTIYF.

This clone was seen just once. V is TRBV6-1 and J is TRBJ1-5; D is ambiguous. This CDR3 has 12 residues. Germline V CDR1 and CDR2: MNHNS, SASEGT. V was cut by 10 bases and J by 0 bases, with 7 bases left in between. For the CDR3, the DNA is TGTGCCACCGCAGATAGCAATCAGCCCCAGCATTTT. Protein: CATADSNQPQHF.

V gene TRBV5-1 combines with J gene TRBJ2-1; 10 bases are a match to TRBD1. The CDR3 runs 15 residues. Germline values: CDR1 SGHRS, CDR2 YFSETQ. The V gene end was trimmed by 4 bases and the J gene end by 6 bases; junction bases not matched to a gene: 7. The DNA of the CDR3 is TGCGCCAGCAGCCTCCGGGGACAGGGGTCCAATGAGCAGTTCTTC. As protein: CASSLRGQGSNEQFF.

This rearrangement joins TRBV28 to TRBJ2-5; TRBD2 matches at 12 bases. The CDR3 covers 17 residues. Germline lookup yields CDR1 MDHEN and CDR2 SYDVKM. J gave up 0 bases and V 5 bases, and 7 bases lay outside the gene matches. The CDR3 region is CASSRSGTSGYQETQYF. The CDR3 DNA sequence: TGTGCCAGCAGTCGATCCGGGACTAGCGGGTACCAAGAGACCCAGTACTTC.

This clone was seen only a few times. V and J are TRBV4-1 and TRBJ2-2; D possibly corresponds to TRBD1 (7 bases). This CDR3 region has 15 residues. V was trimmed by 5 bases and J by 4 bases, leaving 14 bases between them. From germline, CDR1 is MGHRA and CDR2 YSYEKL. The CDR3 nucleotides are TGCGCCAGCAGCTGGCGGGGACAGACCACCGGGGAGCTGTTTTTT. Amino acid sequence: CASSWRGQTTGELFF.

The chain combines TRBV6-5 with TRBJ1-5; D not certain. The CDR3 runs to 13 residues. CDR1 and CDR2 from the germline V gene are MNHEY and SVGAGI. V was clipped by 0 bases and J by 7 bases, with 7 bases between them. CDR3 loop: CASSYSNSQPQHF. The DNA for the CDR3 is TGTGCCAGCAGTTACTCGAATTCCCAGCCCCAGCATTTT.

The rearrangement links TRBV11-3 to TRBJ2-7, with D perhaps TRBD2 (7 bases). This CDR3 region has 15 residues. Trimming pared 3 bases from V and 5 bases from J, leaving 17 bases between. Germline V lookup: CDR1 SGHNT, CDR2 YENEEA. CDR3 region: CASSFFSGGGDEQYF. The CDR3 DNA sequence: TGTGCCAGCAGCTTCTTCTCGGGGGGCGGCGACGAGCAGTACTTC.

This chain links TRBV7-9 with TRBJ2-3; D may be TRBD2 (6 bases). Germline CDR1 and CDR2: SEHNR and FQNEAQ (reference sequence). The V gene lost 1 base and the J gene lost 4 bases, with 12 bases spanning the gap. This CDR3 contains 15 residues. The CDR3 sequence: CASSLGSPGADTQYF. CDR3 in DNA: TGTGCCAGCAGCTTAGGCTCTCCGGGGGCAGATACGCAGTATTTT.

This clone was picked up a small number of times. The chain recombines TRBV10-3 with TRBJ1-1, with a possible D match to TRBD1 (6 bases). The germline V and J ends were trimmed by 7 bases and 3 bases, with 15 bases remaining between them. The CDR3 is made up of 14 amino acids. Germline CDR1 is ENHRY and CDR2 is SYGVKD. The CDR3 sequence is CAITKTGSDTEAFF. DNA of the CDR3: TGTGCCATCACCAAGACAGGTTCGGACACTGAAGCTTTCTTT.

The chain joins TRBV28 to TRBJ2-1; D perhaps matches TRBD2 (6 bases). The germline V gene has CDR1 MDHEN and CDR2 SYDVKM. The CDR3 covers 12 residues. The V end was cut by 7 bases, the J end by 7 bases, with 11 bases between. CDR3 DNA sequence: TGTGCCAGCAAGTGGGGGAGGAATGAGCAGTTCTTC. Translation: CASKWGRNEQFF.

CDR3 sequence reads: CASLPTGGRGYTF. The CDR3 DNA reads as TGTGCCAGCCTCCCGACGGGGGGCAGGGGCTACACCTTC. The chain couples TRBV28 to TRBJ1-2; possibly TRBD1 for D (6 bases). V was shortened by 8 bases and J by 8 bases, with 18 bases between the two germline ends. Germline assignment: CDR1 MDHEN and CDR2 SYDVKM. This CDR3 contains 13 residues.

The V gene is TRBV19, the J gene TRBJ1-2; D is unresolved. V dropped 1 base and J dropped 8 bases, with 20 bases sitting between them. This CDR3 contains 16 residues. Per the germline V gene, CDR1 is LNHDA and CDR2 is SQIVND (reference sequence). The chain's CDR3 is CASSIVGQAVRQGYTF. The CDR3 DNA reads TGTGCCAGTAGTATAGTAGGCCAGGCGGTTCGACAAGGCTACACCTTC. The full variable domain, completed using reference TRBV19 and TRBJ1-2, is DGGITQSPKYLFRKEGQNVTLSCEQNLNHDAMYWYRQDPGQGLRLIYYSQIVNDFQKGDIAEGYSVSREKKESFPLTVTSAQKNPTAFYLCASSIVGQAVRQGYTFGSGTRLTVV.

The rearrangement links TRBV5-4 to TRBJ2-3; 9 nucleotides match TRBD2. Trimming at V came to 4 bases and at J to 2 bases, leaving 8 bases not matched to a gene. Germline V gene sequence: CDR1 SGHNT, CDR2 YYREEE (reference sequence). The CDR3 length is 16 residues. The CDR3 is CASSAGTSGPTDTQYF. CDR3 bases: TGTGCCAGCAGCGCCGGTACTAGCGGGCCCACAGATACGCAGTATTTT.

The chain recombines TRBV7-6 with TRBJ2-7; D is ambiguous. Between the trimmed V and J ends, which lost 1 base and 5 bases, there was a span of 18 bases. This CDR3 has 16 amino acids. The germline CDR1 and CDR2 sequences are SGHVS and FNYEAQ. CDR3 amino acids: CASSLGARIPTNEQYF. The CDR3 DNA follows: TGTGCCAGCAGCTTAGGTGCCCGTATACCGACGAACGAGCAGTACTTC. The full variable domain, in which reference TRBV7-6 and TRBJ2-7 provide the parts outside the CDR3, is GAGVSQSPRYKVTKRGQDVALRCDPISGHVSLYWYRQALGQGPEFLTYFNYEAQQDKSGLPNDRFSAERPEGSISTLTIQRTEQRDSAMYRCASSLGARIPTNEQYFGPGTRLTVT.

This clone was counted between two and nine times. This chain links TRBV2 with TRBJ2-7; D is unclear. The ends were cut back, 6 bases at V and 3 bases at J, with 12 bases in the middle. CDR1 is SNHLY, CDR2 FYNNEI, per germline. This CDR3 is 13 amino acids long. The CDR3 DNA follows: TGTGCCAGCAGCAGCGTCGGAATCTACGAGCAGTACTTC. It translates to CASSSVGIYEQYF. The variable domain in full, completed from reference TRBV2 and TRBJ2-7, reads EPEVTQTPSHQVTQMGQEVILRCVPISNHLYFYWYRQILGQKVEFLVSFYNNEISEKSEIFDDQFSVERPDGSNFTLKIRSTKLEDSAMYFCASSSVGIYEQYFGPGTRLTVT.